Listed below are T cell receptor beta chains from one sample, sequenced in a study of cytomegalovirus exposure and HLA in healthy donors. Produced via immunoSEQ multiplex PCR; TCRdb's table is partial and in-frame only. The sample has 120,000 to 150,000 clones, about three quarters seen once. The sequencing input was PBMCs. The receptors were sampled from a man between 18 and 29 years old in good health and CMV-seronegative. Both conserved end residues are part of each CDR3. D genes are given only for firm matches. Clone size is not always given. Where it is, it says once, few, many or a class for expanded clones.

V	J	size	D	CDR3	DNA
TRBV28	TRBJ2-2	medium-sized	TRBD2	CASSPRLAGAGELFF	TGTGCCAGCAGTCCCCGGCTAGCGGGAGCCGGGGAGCTGTTTTTT
TRBV2	TRBJ1-2	.	TRBD1	CASKFTGGAYGYTF	TGTGCCAGTAAATTCACAGGGGGCGCTTATGGCTACACCTTC
TRBV11-2	TRBJ1-4	.	.	CASSLTLTPTNEKLFF	TGTGCCAGCAGCTTGACCTTGACACCAACTAATGAAAAACTGTTTTTT
TRBV30	TRBJ1-4	once	.	CAWSDVSLNEKLFF	TGTGCCTGGAGTGACGTGAGTCTTAATGAAAAACTGTTTTTT
TRBV5-1	TRBJ1-3	once	TRBD1	CASSLAPQGSSGNTIYF	TGCGCCAGCAGCTTGGCCCCACAGGGGAGCTCTGGAAACACCATATATTTT
TRBV2	TRBJ2-1	once	TRBD2	CASSGRLAGGLYEQFF	TGTGCCAGCAGCGGCCGTTTGGCGGGGGGGCTGTATGAGCAGTTCTTC
TRBV2	TRBJ2-7	.	TRBD1	CASSEGDRNSYEQYF	TGTGCCAGCAGTGAAGGGGACAGGAATTCCTACGAGCAGTACTTC
TRBV9	TRBJ2-7	.	.	CASSVFSGGHYEQYF	TGTGCCAGCAGCGTGTTTTCCGGGGGGCACTACGAGCAGTACTTC
TRBV30	TRBJ2-1	.	TRBD2	CAWSSFRTSGSYNEQFF	TGTGCCTGGAGTTCGTTTCGGACTAGCGGGAGTTACAATGAGCAGTTCTTC
TRBV7-3	TRBJ1-1	.	TRBD1	CASSMDRRMNTEAFF	TGTGCCAGCAGCATGGACAGGAGGATGAACACTGAAGCTTTCTTT
TRBV28	TRBJ2-7	.	TRBD1	CASSGTGVGHYEQYF	TGTGCCAGCAGTGGAACAGGGGTGGGCCACTACGAGCAGTACTTC
TRBV5-4	TRBJ2-3	.	.	CASGLPTDTQYF	TGTGCCAGCGGACTCCCCACAGATACGCAGTATTTT
TRBV2	TRBJ2-7	.	.	CASSEAGGTLNYEQYF	TGTGCCAGCAGTGAAGCCGGAGGGACTCTAAACTACGAGCAGTACTTC
TRBV15	TRBJ2-7	.	.	CATSSGRYYEQYF	TGTGCCACCAGCAGTGGCAGGTATTACGAGCAGTACTTC
TRBV7-9	TRBJ2-1	.	.	CASSFAGLVGNEQFF	TGTGCCAGCAGCTTCGCAGGGCTTGTGGGCAATGAGCAGTTCTTC
TRBV9	TRBJ2-7	.	.	CASSVLGGPYEQYF	TGTGCCAGCAGCGTACTGGGGGGGCCATACGAGCAGTACTTC
TRBV11-3	TRBJ2-2	.	.	CASSLRGATGELFF	TGTGCCAGCAGCTTGAGAGGAGCCACCGGGGAGCTGTTTTTT
TRBV28	TRBJ2-1	.	.	CASSLEVYNEQFF	TGTGCCAGCAGTTTAGAGGTATACAATGAGCAGTTCTTC
TRBV7-9	TRBJ1-2	.	TRBD1	CASSVGQGYGYTF	TGTGCCAGCAGCGTCGGACAGGGCTATGGCTACACCTTC
TRBV5-1	TRBJ2-3	.	.	CASSLAGRAPDTQYF	TGCGCCAGCAGCTTGGCGGGCAGGGCTCCAGATACGCAGTATTTT
TRBV11-3	TRBJ1-1	.	.	CASSLRGNMNTEAFF	TGTGCCAGCAGCTTAAGGGGAAACATGAACACTGAAGCTTTCTTT
TRBV12-5	TRBJ2-2	.	.	CASGLSRGLRGPGGDTGELFF	TGTGCTAGTGGTTTATCTCGAGGGTTGAGGGGGCCCGGCGGGGACACCGGGGAGCTGTTTTTT
TRBV5-1	TRBJ2-3	.	.	CASSLWPQTTDTQYF	TGCGCCAGCAGCTTGTGGCCCCAGACAACAGATACGCAGTATTTT
TRBV6-5	TRBJ2-3	.	.	CASSSTGSGADTQYF	TGTGCCAGCAGTTCAACGGGAAGCGGTGCAGATACGCAGTATTTT
TRBV2	TRBJ1-1	.	.	CASSTGGSEAFF	TGTGCCAGCAGTACCGGGGGATCTGAAGCTTTCTTT
TRBV5-1	TRBJ2-3	.	.	CASSLAAGADTQYF	TGCGCCAGCAGCTTGGCGGCAGGGGCAGATACGCAGTATTTT
TRBV7-9	TRBJ1-2	.	.	CASSLDGGITGGYTF	TGTGCCAGCAGCTTAGATGGAGGTATTACAGGGGGCTACACCTTC
TRBV6-5	TRBJ2-1	.	TRBD1	CASSYDRASNNEQFF	TGTGCCAGCAGTTACGACAGGGCTTCTAACAATGAGCAGTTCTTC